This T cell receptor beta chain was sequenced in a study of shared clonotypes between healthy human individuals. Study information: Ranging from 18 to 49 in age, donors were a couple of women and three men. Regarding the study as a whole: Although depth was large, rarefaction showed that sequencing of the sorted subsets was incomplete. An expected dependence of interdonor clonotype sharing on sequencing depth was noted.

A single count supports this clone. As yet, its antigen is unknown. Libraries were prepared by immunoSEQ multiplex PCR; TCRdb keeps only in-frame clonotypes and omits some of them. This table holds roughly 2.5 million clones, 85% to 95% found once. Trimming took 5 bases from V and 5 from J, leaving 9 bases between them. This CDR3 is built from 12 residues. The V gene's germline CDR1 is SNHLY and CDR2 FYNNEI. Both subsets, CD45RA+ naive and CD45RA-negative memory, were split from the CD4+ cells. The material sequenced was naive CD4+ T cells sorted from blood. Subset defined: CD45RA+ positively selected. J is TRBJ2-5 and V is TRBV2, with D hard to call. The receptor's source is a man between 18 and 35 years old in good health. CDR3 DNA: TGTGCCAGCAGTTACAGTGGGGAGACCCAGTACTTC. Translating it yields CASSYSGETQYF.